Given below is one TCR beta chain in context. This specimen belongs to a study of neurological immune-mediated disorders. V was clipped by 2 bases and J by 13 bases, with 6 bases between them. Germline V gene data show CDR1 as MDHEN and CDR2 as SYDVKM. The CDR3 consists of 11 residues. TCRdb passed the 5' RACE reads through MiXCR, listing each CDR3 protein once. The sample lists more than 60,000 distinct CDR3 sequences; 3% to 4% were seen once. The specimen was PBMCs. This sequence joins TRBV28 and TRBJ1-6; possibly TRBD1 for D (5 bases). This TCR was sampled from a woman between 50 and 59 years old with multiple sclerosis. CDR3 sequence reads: CASSLKGPLHF. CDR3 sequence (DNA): TGTGCCAGCAGTTTAAAGGGGCCCCTCCACTTT.